Presented here are 32 T cell receptor beta chains from one specimen sequenced in a study of T-cell memory formation after mild COVID-19. TCRdb reprocessed the 5' RACE reads via MiXCR and lists one record per CDR3 protein. The sample consists of about 270,000 distinct CDR3 sequences, around 17% of them appearing once. Sequencing was performed on PBMCs or a T cell subset sorted from them (not recorded which). These receptors were taken from a man between 18 and 29 years old who had mild COVID-19 (a few samples of this study predate the infection). Cell type and time point are not known.

This clonotype appeared a few times. The V call is TRBV6-6, the J call TRBJ2-3; no reliable D call. V was cut by 5 bases and J by 6 bases, with 9 bases left in between. Germline-derived CDR1 and CDR2 are MNHNY and SVGAGI (reference sequence). CDR3 size: 12 residues. As DNA, the CDR3 is TGTGCCAGCAGTAAGAACACCGATACGCAGTATTTT. It specifies CASSKNTDTQYF.

The J gene is TRBJ1-2, the V gene TRBV7-9, with a possible D match to TRBD1 (5 bases). The CDR3 extends over 15 amino acids. Germline V lookup: CDR1 SEHNR, CDR2 FQNEAQ (reference sequence). The V gene lost 4 bases and the J gene lost 7 bases, with 19 bases spanning the gap. The CDR3 nucleotides are TGTGCCAGCAGCTCCCGGCAAGGGGCTCGCTCTGGCTACACCTTC. Encoded protein: CASSSRQGARSGYTF.

J is TRBJ2-4 and V is TRBV12-3 or TRBV12-4, with TRBD1 identical over 8 bases. The V segment lost 3 bases and the J segment 0 bases; nucleotides outside the gene matches: 4. This CDR3 spans 16 amino acids. Here the CDR3 reads CASSFAGGLAKNIQYF. CDR3 coding DNA: TGTGCCAGCAGTTTCGCAGGGGGCTTAGCCAAAAACATTCAGTACTTC.

In this sample, this clonotype turned up a few times. J is TRBJ2-5 and V is TRBV5-1; D remains unclear. The CDR3 extends over 15 amino acids. Trimming pared 1 base from V and 1 base from J, leaving 11 bases between. Germline loops: CDR1 SGHRS, CDR2 YFSETQ. The CDR3 bases are TGCGCCAGCAGCTTGTTCAAGTTCAGCCAAGAGACCCAGTACTTC. Translating gives CASSLFKFSQETQYF.

The chain carries TRBV20-1 and TRBJ1-2; unclear D gene. Trimming took off 1 base at V and 1 base at J, with 4 bases between the two ends. Looked up from germline, CDR1 is DFQATT and CDR2 is SNEGSKA (reference sequence). The CDR3 loop spans 12 amino acids. The CDR3 here is CSARAFNYGYTF. The CDR3 bases are TGCAGTGCTAGAGCTTTTAACTATGGCTACACCTTC.

In this sample, this clonotype turned up a few times. The J gene is TRBJ1-2, the V gene TRBV29-1; the match to TRBD1 covers 7 bases. CDR3 length equals 12 residues. The V gene end was trimmed by 8 bases and the J gene end by 2 bases; junction bases not matched to a gene: 5. Looked up from germline, CDR1 is SQVTM and CDR2 is ANQGSEA. CDR3 protein: CSTTGQNYGYTF. CDR3 bases: TGCAGCACCACGGGACAGAACTATGGCTACACCTTC.

The rearrangement links TRBV5-1 to TRBJ2-5, with 11 bases lining up with TRBD2. This CDR3 has 16 residues. Germline CDR1 SGHRS, CDR2 YFSETQ. V lost 4 bases and J lost 2; bases outside the gene matches: 7. CDR3 sequence: CASSPRTSGPQETQYF. The CDR3 DNA follows: TGCGCCAGCAGCCCGAGGACTAGCGGGCCTCAAGAGACCCAGTACTTC.

This clonotype showed up many times. The CDR3, as DNA: TGTGCCATCGCGGCCGGGTTCACCTACGAGCAGTACTTC. This translates into CAIAAGFTYEQYF. The rearrangement joins TRBV10-3 to TRBJ2-7; D uncertain. The CDR3 sequence is 13 residues long. The germline V gene has CDR1 ENHRY and CDR2 SYGVKD. Trimming took off 8 bases at V and 2 bases at J, with 13 bases between the two ends.

The V gene is TRBV20-1, the J gene TRBJ1-4; D is unresolved. Trimming cost V 1 base and J 4 bases, with 10 bases left between them. Germline CDR1 is DFQATT and CDR2 is SNEGSKA (reference sequence). CDR3 length: 14 amino acids. As DNA, the CDR3 is TGCAGTGCTAGAGGTCGACCCAATAATGAAAAACTGTTTTTT. Translated: CSARGRPNNEKLFF.

In its sample, this clonotype was seen a few times. The V and J genes are TRBV5-1 and TRBJ1-1; D perhaps matches TRBD1 (5 bases). With 0 bases removed from V and 13 bases from J, the gap between germline ends came to 13 bases. The CDR3 loop spans 12 amino acids. CDR1 SGHRS and CDR2 YFSETQ come from the germline V gene. In nucleotides, the CDR3 is TGCGCCAGCAGCTTGGAGGGACCCCTCGGTTTCTTT. Protein sequence: CASSLEGPLGFF.

This clonotype was counted between two and nine times. The chain has TRBV7-2 and TRBJ1-6, with a weak D call TRBD1 (5 bases). CDR1 and CDR2 (germline): SGHTA, FQGNSA. Trimming removed 8 bases from V and 7 bases from J, with 9 bases in between. This CDR3 is built from 12 residues. The CDR3 region is CASGTVNSPLHF. The DNA of the CDR3 is TGTGCCAGCGGGACGGTCAATTCACCCCTCCACTTT.

The chain has TRBV6-5 and TRBJ2-1; D gene uncertain. Germline CDR1 MNHEY, CDR2 SVGAGI. This CDR3 has 17 amino acids. V was trimmed by 7 bases and J by 5 bases, leaving 24 bases between them. CDR3 loop: CASIPFLWGIHHNEQFF. CDR3 nucleotide sequence: TGTGCCAGCATCCCGTTCTTATGGGGAATTCACCACAATGAGCAGTTCTTC.

V gene TRBV7-9 combines with J gene TRBJ2-1; TRBD2 aligns across 10 bases. Per the germline V gene, CDR1 is SEHNR and CDR2 is FQNEAQ (reference sequence). The CDR3 spans 18 residues. With V trimmed by 2 bases and J by 9 bases, 16 bases remained unmatched. The CDR3, as DNA: TGTGCCAGCAGCTTATCCCAAGCGGGGGGGACCCTTGGTGGTGAGCAGTTCTTC. Its translation is CASSLSQAGGTLGGEQFF.

This chain uses TRBV20-1 with TRBJ2-3, with D possibly TRBD1 on 5 matching bases. V was trimmed by 7 bases and J by 4 bases, leaving 9 bases between them. Germline CDR1 is DFQATT and CDR2 is SNEGSKA (reference sequence). This CDR3 region has 11 residues. The CDR3 sequence: CSGLGPDTQYF. CDR3 nucleotide sequence: TGCAGTGGATTGGGGCCAGATACGCAGTATTTT.

Only a few counts were recorded for this clonotype. This chain uses TRBV9 with TRBJ2-3, with D unclear. The CDR3 is made up of 13 amino acids. The germline V gene encodes CDR1 SGDLS and CDR2 YYNGEE. Trimming took off 0 bases at V and 4 bases at J, with 6 bases between the two ends. The DNA of the CDR3 is TGTGCCAGCAGCGTAGCTCCGGCAGATACGCAGTATTTT. This gives the protein CASSVAPADTQYF.

This clonotype was observed a few times. J is TRBJ2-5 and V is TRBV3-1; D unclear. CDR1 is LGHDT and CDR2 is YNNKEL in the germline V gene (reference sequence). V lost 11 bases to trimming and J lost 1 base, with 14 bases between them. This CDR3 contains 13 residues. This chain's CDR3 is CACTRALQETQYF. DNA of the CDR3: TGTGCCTGCACGAGAGCACTCCAAGAGACCCAGTACTTC.

There are a few counts of this clonotype. V is TRBV12-3 or TRBV12-4 and J is TRBJ2-3; 9 bases agree with TRBD1. This CDR3 comprises 15 residues. The V and J ends lost 1 base and 5 bases, in that order; junction bases with no gene match: 4. Here the CDR3 reads CASSLDRTGVDTQYF. The CDR3 region has the DNA TGTGCCAGCAGTTTAGATCGGACAGGGGTAGATACGCAGTATTTT.

Many counts were recorded for this clonotype. The CDR3 DNA reads TGTGCCAGCAGTAAAAGCGGGGGGGCAATGGATGAGCAGTTCTTC. Amino acid sequence: CASSKSGGAMDEQFF. The chain combines TRBV6-4 with TRBJ2-1, with TRBD2 matching 10 bases. The CDR3 sequence is 15 residues long. Germline V gives CDR1 MRHNA, CDR2 SNTAGT. V shed 5 bases, J shed 8 bases, and the junction held 9 bases outside the gene matches.

There are a few counts of this clonotype. The rearrangement joins TRBV9 to TRBJ1-6; 8 bases are shared with TRBD1. The CDR3 is 15 amino acids. The V and J ends lost 4 bases and 7 bases, in that order; junction bases with no gene match: 7. The germline V gene has CDR1 SGDLS and CDR2 YYNGEE. The CDR3 region has the DNA TGTGCCAGCAGCTCCCGGGACAGGTTAAATTCACCCCTCCACTTT. Protein: CASSSRDRLNSPLHF.

This clonotype was recorded many times. The rearrangement joins TRBV4-3 to TRBJ2-1; 9 positions match TRBD2. Trimming cost V 0 bases and J 3 bases; bases outside gene matches: 6. CDR3 length equals 17 residues. Germline V gives CDR1 LGHNA, CDR2 YSLEER. The CDR3, as DNA: TGCGCCAGCAGCCAAGATATAGCTAGCGGGGACTACAATGAGCAGTTCTTC. It codes for CASSQDIASGDYNEQFF.

The rearrangement links TRBV7-9 to TRBJ2-1, with 11 bases identical to TRBD2. The germline V gene has CDR1 SEHNR and CDR2 FQNEAQ (reference sequence). The CDR3 has 16 residues. V shed 6 bases and J 4 bases; nucleotides not matched to a gene: 8. CDR3 protein: CASSPPPSGGYNEQFF. CDR3 DNA sequence: TGTGCCAGCAGTCCTCCCCCTAGCGGGGGGTACAATGAGCAGTTCTTC.

This clonotype was seen a handful of times. The rearrangement uses TRBV7-8 and TRBJ2-7; D uncertain. The CDR3 has 16 residues. Germline lookup yields CDR1 SGHVS and CDR2 FQNEAQ. Deletions cut 4 bases from V and 3 bases from J, with 19 bases between. Here the CDR3 DNA reads TGTGCCAGCAGCTCTAAGGCGAGCAGCTCGGGCTACGAGCAGTACTTC. This gives the protein CASSSKASSSGYEQYF.

The rearrangement uses TRBV4-3 and TRBJ1-2; 8 bases agree with TRBD1. V shed 8 bases, J shed 4 bases, and the junction held 3 bases outside the gene matches. Germline V gene sequence: CDR1 LGHNA, CDR2 YSLEER. The CDR3 loop spans 12 amino acids. CDR3 DNA: TGCGCCAGCGGGACAGGTCCCTATGGCTACACCTTC. This encodes CASGTGPYGYTF.

This clonotype was detected a few times. The V gene is TRBV6-5, the J gene TRBJ2-3; 7 bases map to TRBD2. J gave up 5 bases and V 2 bases, and 7 bases lay outside the gene matches. Germline-derived CDR1 and CDR2 are MNHEY and SVGAGI. The CDR3 has 15 amino acids. In nucleotides, the CDR3 is TGTGCCAGCAGTTACGGGCGGCTAGCGGTAGATACGCAGTATTTT. It encodes CASSYGRLAVDTQYF.

V and J are TRBV5-1 and TRBJ2-1, with 15 bases fitting TRBD2. Unmatched junction bases numbered 5, after V lost 4 bases and J lost 9 bases. Germline V gives CDR1 SGHRS, CDR2 YFSETQ. The CDR3 loop spans 15 amino acids. The CDR3 DNA reads as TGCGCCAGCAGCCTACTGGGACTAGCGGGGGGTGAGCAGTTCTTC. It translates to CASSLLGLAGGEQFF.

The rearrangement links TRBV6-6 to TRBJ1-2, with TRBD1 identical over 8 bases. The CDR3 covers 12 residues. Germline V gene data show CDR1 as MNHNY and CDR2 as SVGAGI (reference sequence). Unmatched junction bases numbered 4, after V lost 7 bases and J lost 6 bases. CDR3 loop: CASIQGANGYTF. CDR3 DNA: TGTGCCAGCATCCAGGGGGCTAATGGCTACACCTTC.

V usage is TRBV9 and J usage is TRBJ1-2; perhaps TRBD1 as D (5 bases). Trimming removed 0 bases from V and 8 bases from J, with 20 bases in between. The germline gives CDR1 SGDLS, CDR2 YYNGEE. The CDR3 sequence is 16 residues long. CDR3 coding DNA: TGTGCCAGCAGCGTAGCGTCCCCCACAGGTTCTCAGGGCTACACCTTC. This sequence encodes CASSVASPTGSQGYTF.

This rearrangement joins TRBV6-6 to TRBJ2-3; D gene uncertain. Trimming pared 9 bases from V and 0 bases from J, leaving 7 bases between. The CDR3 is made up of 12 amino acids. CDR1 and CDR2 (germline): MNHNY, SVGAGI (reference sequence). CDR3 sequence (DNA): TGTGCCAGTACCGTAAGCACAGATACGCAGTATTTT. Its translation is CASTVSTDTQYF.

This clonotype has more than one count but fewer than ten. The CDR3 reads CASSYATSGYEQYF. The CDR3 DNA sequence: TGTGCCAGCAGTTACGCGACTAGCGGCTACGAGCAGTACTTC. This chain uses TRBV6-6 with TRBJ2-7; TRBD2 agrees at 9 bases. The germline gives CDR1 MNHNY, CDR2 SVGAGI (reference sequence). There are 14 residues in the CDR3. Germline trimming cut 2 bases from V and 3 bases from J; bases unmatched to any gene: 2.

V usage is TRBV4-2 and J usage is TRBJ2-7; 8 bases line up with TRBD1. V was clipped by 7 bases and J by 4 bases; unmatched bases: 3. CDR1 is LGHNA, CDR2 YNFKEQ, per germline. The CDR3 sequence is 12 residues long. CDR3 DNA sequence: TGTGCCAGCATGGACAGGGCATACGAGCAGTACTTC. It translates to CASMDRAYEQYF.

This clonotype was found a few times. The chain carries TRBV10-3 and TRBJ2-5, with a tentative D call TRBD2 (5 bases). Germline V gene data show CDR1 as ENHRY and CDR2 as SYGVKD. Trimming removed 2 bases from V and 7 bases from J, with 8 bases in between. The CDR3 loop spans 12 amino acids. DNA of the CDR3: TGTGCCATCAGTGAGGAAGGGAGGACCCAGTACTTC. It is translated as CAISEEGRTQYF.

The chain employs TRBV7-6 and TRBJ2-5, with 7 bases fitting TRBD1. V was pared by 2 bases and J by 4 bases, with 4 bases of the junction left unmatched. This CDR3 has 14 residues. Looked up from germline, CDR1 is SGHVS and CDR2 is FNYEAQ. CDR3 in DNA: TGTGCCAGCAGCTTAACAGACAGGGTAGAGACCCAGTACTTC. The encoded protein is CASSLTDRVETQYF.